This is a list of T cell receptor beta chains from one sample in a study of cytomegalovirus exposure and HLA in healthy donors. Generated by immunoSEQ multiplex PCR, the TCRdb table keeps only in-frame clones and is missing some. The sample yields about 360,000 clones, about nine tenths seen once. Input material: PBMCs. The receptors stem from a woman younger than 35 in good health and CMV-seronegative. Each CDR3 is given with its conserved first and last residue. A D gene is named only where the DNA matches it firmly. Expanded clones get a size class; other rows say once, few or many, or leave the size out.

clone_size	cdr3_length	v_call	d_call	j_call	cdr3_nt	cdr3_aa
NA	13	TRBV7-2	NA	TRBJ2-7	TGTGCCAGCAGCCCTATCCTCTGGTACGAGCAGTACTTC	CASSPILWYEQYF
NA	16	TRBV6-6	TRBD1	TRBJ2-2	TGTGCCAGCAGTTATCGGACAGGGACGAACACCGGGGAGCTGTTTTTT	CASSYRTGTNTGELFF
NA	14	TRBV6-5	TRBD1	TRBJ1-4	TGTGCCAGCAAACCGACAGGGGTTAATGAAAAACTGTTTTTT	CASKPTGVNEKLFF
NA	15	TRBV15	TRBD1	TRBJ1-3	TGTGCCACCAGCAGGGACAGGGGAGCTGGAAACACCATATATTTT	CATSRDRGAGNTIYF
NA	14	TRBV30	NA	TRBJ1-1	TGTGCCTGGAGTTCATTTTCAGGGAATACTGAAGCTTTCTTT	CAWSSFSGNTEAFF
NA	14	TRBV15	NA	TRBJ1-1	TGTGCCACCAGCAGAGGGGACATAAACACTGAAGCTTTCTTT	CATSRGDINTEAFF
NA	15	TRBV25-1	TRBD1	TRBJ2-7	TGTGCCAGCAGTGAGGTAGACAGGGGTCTCGCCGAGCAGTACTTC	CASSEVDRGLAEQYF
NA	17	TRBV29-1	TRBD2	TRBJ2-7	TGCAGCTTATCGTTAAGTAGGGAGCGGGGGGACTCCTACGAGCAGTACTTC	CSLSLSRERGDSYEQYF
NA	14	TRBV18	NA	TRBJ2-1	TGTGCCAGCTCAACTACCGTTTTGGTGGGGGGGCAGTTCTTC	CASSTTVLVGGQFF
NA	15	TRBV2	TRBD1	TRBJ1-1	TGTGCCAGCAGTCCTCGACAGGGGGCGGATACTGAAGCTTTCTTT	CASSPRQGADTEAFF
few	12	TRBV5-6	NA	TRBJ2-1	TGTGCCAGCAGCTTGGTCGACAATGAGCAGTTCTTC	CASSLVDNEQFF
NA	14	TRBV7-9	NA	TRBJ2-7	TGTGCCAGCAGCAAGGACAGTTCTACCTACGAGCAGTACTTC	CASSKDSSTYEQYF
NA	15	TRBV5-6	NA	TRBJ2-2	TGTGCCAGCAGCTTGGATCTTACAGGGCCCGGGGAGCTGTTTTTT	CASSLDLTGPGELFF
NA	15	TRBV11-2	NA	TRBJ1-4	TGTGCCAGCAGCTTCTCTCCGGGTCCCGTTGAAAAACTGTTTTTT	CASSFSPGPVEKLFF
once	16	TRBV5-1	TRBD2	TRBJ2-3	TGCGCCAGCAGCTTGGAGCGGGGGGCCAGCACAGATACGCAGTATTTT	CASSLERGASTDTQYF
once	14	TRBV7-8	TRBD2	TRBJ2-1	TGTGCCAGCAGCATAGCGGGAGCTCGAGATGAGCAGTTCTTC	CASSIAGARDEQFF